These T cell receptor beta chains were read from a single sample in a study of PD-1 blockade in classical Hodgkin lymphoma. Method: immunoSEQ multiplex PCR; TCRdb's copy keeps in-frame clones and lacks some. This repertoire shows 29,000 or so clones, about 82% found once; its top ten account for approximately 0.65%. The starting material was CD4+ T cells from blood, obtained before the fourth cycle of nivolumab. Receptor source: a human donor with classical Hodgkin lymphoma. Each CDR3 is given with its conserved first and last residue. Each record gives: J gene, clone size, D gene, V gene, CDR3 protein, CDR3 DNA. D genes are given only for firm matches. Rows give clone size only sometimes, using once, few, many, or a class for an expanded clone.

J gene: TRBJ1-1
clone size: NA
D gene: TRBD1
V gene: TRBV5-1
CDR3 protein: CASSLLGQGVTEAFF
CDR3 DNA: TGCGCCAGCAGCTTACTTGGACAGGGGGTCACTGAAGCTTTCTTT

J gene: TRBJ2-2
clone size: NA
D gene: TRBD2
V gene: TRBV6-6
CDR3 protein: CASSLGLAGTGELFF
CDR3 DNA: TGTGCCAGCAGTTTGGGTCTAGCGGGGACCGGGGAGCTGTTTTTT

J gene: TRBJ1-5
clone size: NA
D gene: NA
V gene: TRBV6-6
CDR3 protein: CASSFIADGYNQPQHF
CDR3 DNA: TGTGCCAGCAGTTTTATCGCCGATGGGTACAATCAGCCCCAGCATTTT

J gene: TRBJ1-1
clone size: NA
D gene: NA
V gene: TRBV10-1
CDR3 protein: CASSESGVENTEAFF
CDR3 DNA: TGCGCCAGCAGTGAGTCGGGGGTGGAGAACACTGAAGCTTTCTTT

J gene: TRBJ1-2
clone size: NA
D gene: NA
V gene: TRBV28
CDR3 protein: CASSLGTLLLYGYTF
CDR3 DNA: TGTGCCAGCAGTTTAGGGACCCTACTACTTTATGGCTACACCTTC

J gene: TRBJ1-1
clone size: NA
D gene: TRBD1
V gene: TRBV11-2
CDR3 protein: CASSLGSGGAFF
CDR3 DNA: TGTGCCAGCAGCTTAGGCTCAGGGGGAGCTTTCTTT

J gene: TRBJ1-6
clone size: NA
D gene: TRBD1
V gene: TRBV2
CDR3 protein: CASRLTGKNSPLHF
CDR3 DNA: TGTGCCAGCAGACTGACAGGGAAAAATTCACCCCTCCACTTT

J gene: TRBJ2-3
clone size: NA
D gene: TRBD2
V gene: TRBV11-2
CDR3 protein: CASRTRAGGPDTQYF
CDR3 DNA: TGTGCCAGCAGGACTAGGGCGGGGGGGCCCGATACGCAGTATTTT

J gene: TRBJ2-2
clone size: NA
D gene: NA
V gene: TRBV27
CDR3 protein: CASSLLNGELFF
CDR3 DNA: TGTGCCAGCAGTTTACTCAACGGGGAGCTGTTTTTT

J gene: TRBJ2-1
clone size: few
D gene: TRBD2
V gene: TRBV19
CDR3 protein: CASRVPSGGIFF
CDR3 DNA: TGTGCCAGTAGAGTTCCCAGCGGGGGGATTTTCTTC

J gene: TRBJ1-3
clone size: NA
D gene: NA
V gene: TRBV10-2
CDR3 protein: CASTKTGTGNTIYF
CDR3 DNA: TGCGCCAGCACCAAAACAGGGACTGGAAACACCATATATTTT

J gene: TRBJ2-7
clone size: NA
D gene: NA
V gene: TRBV10-3
CDR3 protein: CAITPEGTVYEQYF
CDR3 DNA: TGTGCCATCACCCCGGAGGGGACCGTCTACGAGCAGTACTTC

J gene: TRBJ1-1
clone size: NA
D gene: TRBD1
V gene: TRBV5-1
CDR3 protein: CASSLGQQGFSEAFF
CDR3 DNA: TGCGCCAGCAGCTTGGGCCAACAGGGGTTTTCTGAAGCTTTCTTT

J gene: TRBJ2-1
clone size: NA
D gene: TRBD1
V gene: TRBV30
CDR3 protein: CAWSAGTGGSNEQFF
CDR3 DNA: TGTGCCTGGAGTGCCGGGACAGGGGGTTCCAATGAGCAGTTCTTC

J gene: TRBJ2-4
clone size: NA
D gene: NA
V gene: TRBV12-5
CDR3 protein: CASGFLYSLAKNIQYF
CDR3 DNA: TGTGCTAGTGGATTCCTTTACTCGTTAGCCAAAAACATTCAGTACTTC

J gene: TRBJ1-6
clone size: NA
D gene: TRBD1
V gene: TRBV5-1
CDR3 protein: CASSAPGTGYSSYNSPLHF
CDR3 DNA: TGCGCCAGCAGCGCTCCCGGGACAGGCTATAGCTCCTATAATTCACCCCTCCACTTT

J gene: TRBJ2-3
clone size: NA
D gene: TRBD2
V gene: TRBV7-9
CDR3 protein: CASSQTSGGADTQYF
CDR3 DNA: TGTGCCAGCAGCCAGACTAGCGGGGGAGCAGATACGCAGTATTTT

J gene: TRBJ2-3
clone size: NA
D gene: NA
V gene: TRBV18
CDR3 protein: CASSPLGGTDTQYF
CDR3 DNA: TGTGCCAGCTCACCACTCGGCGGGACAGATACGCAGTATTTT

J gene: TRBJ2-1
clone size: NA
D gene: NA
V gene: TRBV27
CDR3 protein: CATLSPGGTYNEQFF
CDR3 DNA: TGTGCCACTTTATCCCCCGGGGGTACCTACAATGAGCAGTTCTTC

J gene: TRBJ2-3
clone size: once
D gene: TRBD1
V gene: TRBV7-9
CDR3 protein: CASSLDRGADTQYF
CDR3 DNA: TGTGCCAGCAGCTTAGACAGGGGCGCAGATACGCAGTATTTT

J gene: TRBJ1-2
clone size: NA
D gene: NA
V gene: TRBV7-9
CDR3 protein: CASSLGRDSVGYTF
CDR3 DNA: TGTGCCAGCAGCTTAGGCAGGGACTCGGTTGGCTACACCTTC

J gene: TRBJ2-1
clone size: NA
D gene: TRBD2
V gene: TRBV5-4
CDR3 protein: CASSPAGAYNEQFF
CDR3 DNA: TGTGCCAGCAGCCCAGCGGGGGCCTACAATGAGCAGTTCTTC

J gene: TRBJ2-7
clone size: NA
D gene: TRBD1
V gene: TRBV28
CDR3 protein: CASRGTGYYEQYF
CDR3 DNA: TGTGCCAGCAGGGGGACAGGGTACTACGAGCAGTACTTC

J gene: TRBJ1-2
clone size: few
D gene: NA
V gene: TRBV5-1
CDR3 protein: CASSLAAGIGGYTF
CDR3 DNA: TGCGCCAGCAGCTTGGCAGCGGGGATTGGTGGCTACACCTTC

J gene: TRBJ1-3
clone size: NA
D gene: TRBD1
V gene: TRBV5-1
CDR3 protein: CASSFDRGGNTIYF
CDR3 DNA: TGCGCCAGCAGCTTCGACAGGGGTGGAAACACCATATATTTT

J gene: TRBJ1-1
clone size: NA
D gene: TRBD1
V gene: TRBV5-1
CDR3 protein: CASSFLTGRTPYEAFF
CDR3 DNA: TGCGCCAGCAGCTTTTTGACAGGGCGCACACCGTATGAAGCTTTCTTT

J gene: TRBJ2-7
clone size: NA
D gene: NA
V gene: TRBV28
CDR3 protein: CASSPHRPGLMDEQYF
CDR3 DNA: TGTGCCAGCAGCCCCCACCGTCCGGGCCTTATGGACGAGCAGTACTTC

J gene: TRBJ2-5
clone size: NA
D gene: NA
V gene: TRBV9
CDR3 protein: CASSVTGNSAQYF
CDR3 DNA: TGTGCCAGCAGCGTTACAGGGAACTCCGCCCAGTACTTC

J gene: TRBJ2-2
clone size: NA
D gene: NA
V gene: TRBV9
CDR3 protein: CASSVEASGGELFF
CDR3 DNA: TGTGCCAGCAGCGTAGAAGCTTCGGGCGGGGAGCTGTTTTTT

J gene: TRBJ1-2
clone size: once
D gene: TRBD1
V gene: TRBV19
CDR3 protein: CASSIPGQGAYGYTF
CDR3 DNA: TGTGCCAGTAGTATTCCGGGACAGGGGGCATATGGCTACACCTTC

J gene: TRBJ1-5
clone size: NA
D gene: TRBD1
V gene: TRBV7-8
CDR3 protein: CASSLVDRGPNQPQHF
CDR3 DNA: TGTGCCAGCAGCTTAGTCGACAGGGGACCCAATCAGCCCCAGCATTTT

J gene: TRBJ2-1
clone size: NA
D gene: NA
V gene: TRBV19
CDR3 protein: CASSIDSSSSYNEQFF
CDR3 DNA: TGTGCCAGTAGTATAGATTCTAGCTCTTCCTACAATGAGCAGTTCTTC

J gene: TRBJ2-5
clone size: NA
D gene: NA
V gene: TRBV7-3
CDR3 protein: CASSLSLGETQYF
CDR3 DNA: TGTGCCAGCAGCTTAAGCCTCGGAGAGACCCAGTACTTC

J gene: TRBJ1-4
clone size: NA
D gene: TRBD1
V gene: TRBV7-9
CDR3 protein: CASSLLVRQGVNEKLFF
CDR3 DNA: TGTGCCAGCAGCTTACTCGTGCGACAGGGGGTTAATGAAAAACTGTTTTTT

J gene: TRBJ1-1
clone size: NA
D gene: NA
V gene: TRBV9
CDR3 protein: CASSVGVGTGNTEAFF
CDR3 DNA: TGTGCCAGCAGCGTAGGCGTGGGTACAGGGAACACTGAAGCTTTCTTT

J gene: TRBJ2-7
clone size: NA
D gene: NA
V gene: TRBV2
CDR3 protein: CASSYSFYEQYF
CDR3 DNA: TGTGCCAGCAGTTACTCTTTCTACGAGCAGTACTTC

J gene: TRBJ1-4
clone size: NA
D gene: TRBD1
V gene: TRBV5-1
CDR3 protein: CASSGQGQGKLFF
CDR3 DNA: TGCGCCAGCAGCGGCCAGGGACAGGGAAAACTGTTTTTT